The sequence of this T cell receptor beta chain was determined in a study of metastatic and nonmetastatic thyroid tumors. Study at large: Malignant thyroid and benign thyroid patients provided blood and tumor or nodule tissue whose repertoires were compared.

About this clone: What it binds is unknown.

The study's findings and limits: A significant increase in TCR beta diversity was reportedly seen in malignant thyroid tumors relative to benign nodules, in blood and tumor.

The V gene's germline CDR1 is DFQATT and CDR2 SNEGSKA (reference sequence). This CDR3 has 14 residues. Trimming removed 4 bases at V and 3 bases at J, with 15 bases between. Using MiXCR, TCRdb re-called clones from the PCR reads. The sample lists roughly 17,000 clones; 24% were seen once. Every patient was untreated before thyroid surgery. The clonotype was recovered from a male donor with papillary thyroid cancer or a benign thyroid nodule (not recorded which). Some clones in this sample may be carry-over from other donors' samples. The chain uses TRBV20-1 and TRBJ1-1, with a tentative D call TRBD1 (6 bases). The specimen was tumor tissue. The CDR3 is CSAKGGALYTEAFF. The DNA of the CDR3 is TGCAGTGCTAAAGGGGGAGCACTATACACTGAAGCTTTCTTT.